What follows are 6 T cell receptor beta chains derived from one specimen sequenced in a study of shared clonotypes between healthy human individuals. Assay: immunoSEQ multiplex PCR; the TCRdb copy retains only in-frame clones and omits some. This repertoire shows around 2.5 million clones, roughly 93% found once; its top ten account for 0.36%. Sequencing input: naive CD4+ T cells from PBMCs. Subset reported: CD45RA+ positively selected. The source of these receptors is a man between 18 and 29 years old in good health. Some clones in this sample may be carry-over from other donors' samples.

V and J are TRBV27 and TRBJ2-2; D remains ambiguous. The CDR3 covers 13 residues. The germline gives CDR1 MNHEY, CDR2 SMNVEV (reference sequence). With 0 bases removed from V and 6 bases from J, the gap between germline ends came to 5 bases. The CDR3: CASSLSKSGELFF. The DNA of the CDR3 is TGTGCCAGCAGTTTATCGAAGTCCGGGGAGCTGTTTTTT.

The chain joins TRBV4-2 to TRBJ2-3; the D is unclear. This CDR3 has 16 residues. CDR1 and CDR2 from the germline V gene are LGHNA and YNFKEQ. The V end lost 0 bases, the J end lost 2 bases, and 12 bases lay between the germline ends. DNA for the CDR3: TGTGCCAGCAGCCAAGATGGGGTGCCCCCCACAGATACGCAGTATTTT. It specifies CASSQDGVPPTDTQYF.

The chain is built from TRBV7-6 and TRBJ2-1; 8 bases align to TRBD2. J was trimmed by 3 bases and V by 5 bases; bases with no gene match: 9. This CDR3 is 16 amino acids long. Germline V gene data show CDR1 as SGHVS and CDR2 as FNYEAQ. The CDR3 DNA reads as TGTGCCAGCAGCCCCCAGGCGGCGGGAGGCTACAATGAGCAGTTCTTC. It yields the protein CASSPQAAGGYNEQFF.

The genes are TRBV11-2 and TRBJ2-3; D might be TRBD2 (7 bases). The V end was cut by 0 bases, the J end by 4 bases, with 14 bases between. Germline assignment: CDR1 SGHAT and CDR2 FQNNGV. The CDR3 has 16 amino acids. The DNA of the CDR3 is TGTGCCAGCAGCTTAGAAAGCTCGGGGGGCGCAGATACGCAGTATTTT. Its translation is CASSLESSGGADTQYF.

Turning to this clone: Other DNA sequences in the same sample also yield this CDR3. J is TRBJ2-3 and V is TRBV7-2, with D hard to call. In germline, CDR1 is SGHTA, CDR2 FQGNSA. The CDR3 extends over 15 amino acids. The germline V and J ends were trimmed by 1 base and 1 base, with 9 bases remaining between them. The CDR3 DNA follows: TGTGCCAGCAGCTTAGGCGGACCTGGCACAGATACGCAGTATTTT. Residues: CASSLGGPGTDTQYF.

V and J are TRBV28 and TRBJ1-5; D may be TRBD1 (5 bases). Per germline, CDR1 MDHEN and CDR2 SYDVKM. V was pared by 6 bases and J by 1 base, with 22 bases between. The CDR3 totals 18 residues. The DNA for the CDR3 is TGTGCCAGCAGACCCTTCCTGTCACAGGAACTCAGCAATCAGCCCCAGCATTTT. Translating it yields CASRPFLSQELSNQPQHF.